The next 8 T cell receptor beta chains were all read from a single sample in a study of response to subunit inactivated influenza vaccine. Using its own MiXCR run on the RT-PCR reads, TCRdb lists one record per CDR3 protein. This table holds approximately 480,000 distinct CDR3 sequences, 9.5% to 12% found once. The sequencing here drew on PBMCs from blood, taken more than 35 days after vaccination. Receptor source: a man aged 50-60 years who received an inactivated influenza vaccine.

In nucleotides, the CDR3 is TGCGCCAGCAGCCAAGATCAGGGTAGCGGGAGTGAATGGGCCTACAATGAGCAGTTCTTC. Amino acid sequence: CASSQDQGSGSEWAYNEQFF. The chain combines TRBV4-3 with TRBJ2-1; 9 bases agree with TRBD2. The V segment lost 0 bases and the J segment 2 bases; nucleotides outside the gene matches: 14. The length of the CDR3 is 20 residues. Germline CDR1 and CDR2: LGHNA and YSLEER.

The chain links TRBV6-1 to TRBJ2-2; 9 nucleotides match TRBD1. The ends lost 7 bases at V and 4 bases at J; junction bases unmatched: 7. The V gene's germline CDR1 is MNHNS and CDR2 SASEGT. CDR3 size: 15 residues. The CDR3 loop reads CASKRDREVTGELFF. For the CDR3, the DNA is TGTGCCAGCAAGCGGGACAGGGAGGTCACCGGGGAGCTGTTTTTT.

This rearrangement joins TRBV20-1 to TRBJ2-3; TRBD2 is a possible D gene (6 bases). Trimming removed 4 bases at V and 6 bases at J, with 14 bases between. The length of the CDR3 is 13 residues. CDR1 DFQATT and CDR2 SNEGSKA come from the germline V gene (reference sequence). This CDR3 is CSANSRGSDTQYF. CDR3 nucleotide sequence: TGCAGTGCTAATTCCCGGGGGTCCGATACGCAGTATTTT.

This clonotype was seen a handful of times. The CDR3 nucleotides are TGCGCCAGCAGCTTTGGACGGACTATTGGTGATACGCAGTATTTT. It is translated as CASSFGRTIGDTQYF. The J gene is TRBJ2-3, the V gene TRBV5-1; weak D call: TRBD2 (6 bases). CDR3 length: 15 amino acids. From germline, CDR1 is SGHRS and CDR2 YFSETQ. The germline V and J ends were trimmed by 2 bases and 6 bases, with 16 bases remaining between them.

The V gene is TRBV18, the J gene TRBJ1-5; D not certain. The CDR3 length is 13 residues. V was cut by 3 bases and J by 8 bases, with 11 bases left in between. From germline, CDR1 is KGHSH and CDR2 LQKENI. DNA of the CDR3: TGTGCCAGCTCACCGAAGCCGGGCGAGCCCCAGCATTTT. It encodes CASSPKPGEPQHF.

This clonotype was counted ten times or more. This chain connects TRBV29-1 to TRBJ2-1; 8 bases map to TRBD1. CDR3 length: 13 amino acids. Trimming at V came to 7 bases and at J to 7 bases, leaving 9 bases not matched to a gene. Germline V gene sequence: CDR1 SQVTM, CDR2 ANQGSEA. CDR3 sequence: CSGHRTGKNEQFF. CDR3 DNA: TGCAGCGGCCACCGGACAGGGAAAAATGAGCAGTTCTTC.

CDR3 loop: CASSLADRGLYEQYF. CDR3 nucleotide sequence: TGCGCCAGCAGCTTGGCTGACAGGGGGCTCTACGAGCAGTACTTC. The chain employs TRBV5-1 and TRBJ2-7, with 10 bases aligning to TRBD1. The CDR3 runs 15 residues. The germline CDR1 and CDR2 sequences are SGHRS and YFSETQ. V shed 0 bases, J shed 3 bases, and the junction held 3 bases outside the gene matches.

Remarks on this clonotype: A much larger clone differs by one base, so this may be a read error. The rearrangement joins TRBV7-2 to TRBJ2-1, with D unresolved. The germline gives CDR1 SGHTA, CDR2 FQGNSA. The CDR3 has 13 amino acids. V dropped 3 bases and J dropped 6 bases, with 9 bases sitting between them. The CDR3 sequence is CASSLGYCNEQFF. CDR3 sequence (DNA): TGTGCCAGCAGCTTGGGGTACTGCAATGAGCAGTTCTTC.